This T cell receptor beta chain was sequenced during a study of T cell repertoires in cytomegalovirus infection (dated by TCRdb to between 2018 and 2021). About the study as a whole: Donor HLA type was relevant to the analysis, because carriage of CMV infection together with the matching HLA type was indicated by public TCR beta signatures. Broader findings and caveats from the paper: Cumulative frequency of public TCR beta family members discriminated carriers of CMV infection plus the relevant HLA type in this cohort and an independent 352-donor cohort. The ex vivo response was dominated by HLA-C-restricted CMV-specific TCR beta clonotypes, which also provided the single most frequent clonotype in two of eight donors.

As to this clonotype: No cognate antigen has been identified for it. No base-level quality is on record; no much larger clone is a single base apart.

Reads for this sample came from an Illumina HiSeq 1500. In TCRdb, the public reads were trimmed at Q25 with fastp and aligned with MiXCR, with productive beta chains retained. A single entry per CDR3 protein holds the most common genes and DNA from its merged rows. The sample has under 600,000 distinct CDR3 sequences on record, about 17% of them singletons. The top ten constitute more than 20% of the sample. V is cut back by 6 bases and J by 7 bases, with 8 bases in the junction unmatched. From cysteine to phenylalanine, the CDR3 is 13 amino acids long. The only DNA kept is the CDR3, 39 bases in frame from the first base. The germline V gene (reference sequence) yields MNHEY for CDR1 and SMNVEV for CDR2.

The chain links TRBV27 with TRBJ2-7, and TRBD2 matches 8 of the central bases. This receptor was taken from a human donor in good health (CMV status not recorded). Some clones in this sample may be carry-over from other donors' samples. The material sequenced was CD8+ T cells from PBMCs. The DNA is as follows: TGTGCCAGCAGCAGATCAAGCGGGGGAGAGCAGTACTTC. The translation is CASSRSSGGEQYF.